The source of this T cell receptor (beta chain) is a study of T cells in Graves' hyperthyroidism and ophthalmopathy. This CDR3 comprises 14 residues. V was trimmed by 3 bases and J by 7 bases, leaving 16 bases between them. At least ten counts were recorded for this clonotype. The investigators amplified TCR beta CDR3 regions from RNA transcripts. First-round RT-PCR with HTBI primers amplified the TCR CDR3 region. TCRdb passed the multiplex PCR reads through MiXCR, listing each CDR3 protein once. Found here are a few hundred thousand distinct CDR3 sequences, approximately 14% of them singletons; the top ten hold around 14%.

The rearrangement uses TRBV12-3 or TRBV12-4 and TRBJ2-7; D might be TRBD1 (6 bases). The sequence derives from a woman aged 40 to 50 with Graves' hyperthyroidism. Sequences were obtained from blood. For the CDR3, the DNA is TGTGCCAGCAGTTTCACGGGACATGGTTCGGAGCAGTACTTC. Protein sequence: CASSFTGHGSEQYF.